Following are 12 T cell receptor beta chains from one sample sequenced in a study of T cell responses to AZD1222 COVID-19 vaccine. The data were produced by immunoSEQ multiplex PCR, yet TCRdb's version contains in-frame clones alone and is incomplete. The data contain over 120,000 clones, over 85% of them singletons. The material was peripheral blood, obtained on day 0 of AZD1222 vaccination. These receptors all stem from an adult in good health.

The chain employs TRBV28 and TRBJ1-2, with 10 bases that match TRBD1. Germline-derived CDR1 and CDR2 are MDHEN and SYDVKM. The CDR3 extends over 17 amino acids. The ends lost 2 bases at V and 7 bases at J; junction bases unmatched: 13. This chain's CDR3 is CASSLTPGQGKWGGYTF. The CDR3 nucleotides are TGTGCCAGCAGTTTAACCCCGGGACAGGGGAAGTGGGGTGGCTACACCTTC.

The rearrangement uses TRBV9 and TRBJ1-2; 9 bases match TRBD1. V lost 3 bases, J lost 5 bases, and 11 bases stayed unmatched. Germline CDR1 SGDLS, CDR2 YYNGEE. The CDR3 has 16 amino acids. The CDR3 DNA sequence: TGTGCCAGCAGCGAGACACAGGGGGCTAGCGGGTATGGCTACACCTTC. Its translation is CASSETQGASGYGYTF.

This chain connects TRBV24-1 to TRBJ2-1, with TRBD2 identical over 16 bases. V gave up 10 bases and J gave up 2 bases; unmatched junction bases: 4. The CDR3 consists of 16 residues. The germline gives CDR1 KGHDR, CDR2 SFDVKD. In DNA form, the CDR3 reads TGTGCCACTTCTGGGACTAGCGGGAGGGCCTACAATGAGCAGTTCTTC. Translation gives CATSGTSGRAYNEQFF.

V and J are TRBV5-1 and TRBJ1-6, with D perhaps matching TRBD1 (6 bases). The CDR3 loop spans 14 amino acids. V was cut by 2 bases and J by 9 bases, with 12 bases left in between. Per the germline V gene, CDR1 is SGHRS and CDR2 is YFSETQ. CDR3 DNA sequence: TGCGCCAGCAGCTTACAGGGAGGCGGTTCACCCCTCCACTTT. Residues: CASSLQGGGSPLHF. Based on the CDR3 plus reference TRBV5-1 and TRBJ1-6, the full variable domain is KAGVTQTPRYLIKTRGQQVTLSCSPISGHRSVSWYQQTPGQGLQFLFEYFSETQRNKGNFPGRFSGRQFSNSRSEMNVSTLELGDSALYLCASSLQGGGSPLHFGNGTRLTVT.

The gene calls are TRBV13 and TRBJ1-1; possibly TRBD1 for D (6 bases). The CDR3 is 12 residues long. The germline CDR1 and CDR2 sequences are PRHDT and FYEKMQ (reference sequence). Trimming took off 7 bases at V and 6 bases at J, with 12 bases between the two ends. The CDR3 nucleotides are TGTGCCAGCAATCAGGGGAGGGCTGAAGCTTTCTTT. Translating it yields CASNQGRAEAFF.

This clone was recorded a few times. J is TRBJ2-7 and V is TRBV9; unclear D gene. Germline V gene lookup returns CDR1 SGDLS and CDR2 YYNGEE. The length of the CDR3 is 14 residues. With 0 bases removed from V and 1 base from J, the gap between germline ends came to 8 bases. The CDR3 spells CASSVVPSSYEQYF. In nucleotides, the CDR3 is TGTGCCAGCAGCGTAGTCCCTTCTTCCTACGAGCAGTACTTC.

This chain uses TRBV5-1 with TRBJ1-2; the match to TRBD1 covers 8 bases. The germline V gene has CDR1 SGHRS and CDR2 YFSETQ. The CDR3 has 14 amino acids. Germline trimming cut 5 bases from V and 3 bases from J; bases unmatched to any gene: 6. The CDR3 sequence is CASSEQGGHYGYTF. The DNA of the CDR3 is TGCGCCAGCAGTGAACAGGGGGGCCACTATGGCTACACCTTC.

V usage is TRBV5-1 and J usage is TRBJ2-2, with a possible D match to TRBD1 (6 bases). The germline gives CDR1 SGHRS, CDR2 YFSETQ. The CDR3 length is 16 residues. V lost 0 bases and J 4 bases, leaving 13 bases between the germline ends. CDR3 DNA: TGCGCCAGCAGCTTGGACCCCCAGGGGACCACCGGGGAGCTGTTTTTT. It specifies CASSLDPQGTTGELFF.

The CDR3 protein is CASSHFGTRAYEQYF. DNA for the CDR3: TGTGCCAGCAGCCACTTCGGGACTAGGGCCTACGAGCAGTACTTC. V usage is TRBV14 and J usage is TRBJ2-7; 8 nucleotides align to TRBD2. CDR3 length: 15 amino acids. Germline values: CDR1 SGHDN, CDR2 FVKESK. Losses at the gene ends were 3 bases for V and 2 bases for J; bases not matched to a gene: 6. The complete variable domain, with remaining parts taken from reference TRBV14 and TRBJ2-7, reads EAGVTQFPSHSVIEKGQTVTLRCDPISGHDNLYWYRRVMGKEIKFLLHFVKESKQDESGMPNNRFLAERTGGTYSTLKVQPAELEDSGVYFCASSHFGTRAYEQYFGPGTRLTVT.

V gene TRBV6-5 combines with J gene TRBJ2-1; TRBD1 matches at 9 bases. Trimming removed 7 bases from V and 2 bases from J; junction bases left unmatched: 6. Germline values: CDR1 MNHEY, CDR2 SVGAGI. CDR3 length: 15 amino acids. The CDR3 nucleotides are TGTGCCAGCACCCCGGGGACAGGGACCTACAATGAGCAGTTCTTC. Protein product: CASTPGTGTYNEQFF.

The chain employs TRBV7-2 and TRBJ2-5; D unclear. Per the germline V gene, CDR1 is SGHTA and CDR2 is FQGNSA. This CDR3 spans 14 amino acids. Deletions cut 2 bases from V and 2 bases from J, with 9 bases between. Written as DNA, the CDR3 is TGTGCCAGCAGCTTACTCGGCCAACAAGAGACCCAGTACTTC. It translates to CASSLLGQQETQYF.

The chain employs TRBV7-2 and TRBJ1-6; no reliable D call. V lost 1 base and J lost 10, with 14 bases in between. Per germline, CDR1 SGHTA and CDR2 FQGNSA. The CDR3 length is 15 residues. DNA for the CDR3: TGTGCCAGCAGCTTAGATGCCGGAAGGGAATCACCCCTCCACTTT. Its protein is CASSLDAGRESPLHF.